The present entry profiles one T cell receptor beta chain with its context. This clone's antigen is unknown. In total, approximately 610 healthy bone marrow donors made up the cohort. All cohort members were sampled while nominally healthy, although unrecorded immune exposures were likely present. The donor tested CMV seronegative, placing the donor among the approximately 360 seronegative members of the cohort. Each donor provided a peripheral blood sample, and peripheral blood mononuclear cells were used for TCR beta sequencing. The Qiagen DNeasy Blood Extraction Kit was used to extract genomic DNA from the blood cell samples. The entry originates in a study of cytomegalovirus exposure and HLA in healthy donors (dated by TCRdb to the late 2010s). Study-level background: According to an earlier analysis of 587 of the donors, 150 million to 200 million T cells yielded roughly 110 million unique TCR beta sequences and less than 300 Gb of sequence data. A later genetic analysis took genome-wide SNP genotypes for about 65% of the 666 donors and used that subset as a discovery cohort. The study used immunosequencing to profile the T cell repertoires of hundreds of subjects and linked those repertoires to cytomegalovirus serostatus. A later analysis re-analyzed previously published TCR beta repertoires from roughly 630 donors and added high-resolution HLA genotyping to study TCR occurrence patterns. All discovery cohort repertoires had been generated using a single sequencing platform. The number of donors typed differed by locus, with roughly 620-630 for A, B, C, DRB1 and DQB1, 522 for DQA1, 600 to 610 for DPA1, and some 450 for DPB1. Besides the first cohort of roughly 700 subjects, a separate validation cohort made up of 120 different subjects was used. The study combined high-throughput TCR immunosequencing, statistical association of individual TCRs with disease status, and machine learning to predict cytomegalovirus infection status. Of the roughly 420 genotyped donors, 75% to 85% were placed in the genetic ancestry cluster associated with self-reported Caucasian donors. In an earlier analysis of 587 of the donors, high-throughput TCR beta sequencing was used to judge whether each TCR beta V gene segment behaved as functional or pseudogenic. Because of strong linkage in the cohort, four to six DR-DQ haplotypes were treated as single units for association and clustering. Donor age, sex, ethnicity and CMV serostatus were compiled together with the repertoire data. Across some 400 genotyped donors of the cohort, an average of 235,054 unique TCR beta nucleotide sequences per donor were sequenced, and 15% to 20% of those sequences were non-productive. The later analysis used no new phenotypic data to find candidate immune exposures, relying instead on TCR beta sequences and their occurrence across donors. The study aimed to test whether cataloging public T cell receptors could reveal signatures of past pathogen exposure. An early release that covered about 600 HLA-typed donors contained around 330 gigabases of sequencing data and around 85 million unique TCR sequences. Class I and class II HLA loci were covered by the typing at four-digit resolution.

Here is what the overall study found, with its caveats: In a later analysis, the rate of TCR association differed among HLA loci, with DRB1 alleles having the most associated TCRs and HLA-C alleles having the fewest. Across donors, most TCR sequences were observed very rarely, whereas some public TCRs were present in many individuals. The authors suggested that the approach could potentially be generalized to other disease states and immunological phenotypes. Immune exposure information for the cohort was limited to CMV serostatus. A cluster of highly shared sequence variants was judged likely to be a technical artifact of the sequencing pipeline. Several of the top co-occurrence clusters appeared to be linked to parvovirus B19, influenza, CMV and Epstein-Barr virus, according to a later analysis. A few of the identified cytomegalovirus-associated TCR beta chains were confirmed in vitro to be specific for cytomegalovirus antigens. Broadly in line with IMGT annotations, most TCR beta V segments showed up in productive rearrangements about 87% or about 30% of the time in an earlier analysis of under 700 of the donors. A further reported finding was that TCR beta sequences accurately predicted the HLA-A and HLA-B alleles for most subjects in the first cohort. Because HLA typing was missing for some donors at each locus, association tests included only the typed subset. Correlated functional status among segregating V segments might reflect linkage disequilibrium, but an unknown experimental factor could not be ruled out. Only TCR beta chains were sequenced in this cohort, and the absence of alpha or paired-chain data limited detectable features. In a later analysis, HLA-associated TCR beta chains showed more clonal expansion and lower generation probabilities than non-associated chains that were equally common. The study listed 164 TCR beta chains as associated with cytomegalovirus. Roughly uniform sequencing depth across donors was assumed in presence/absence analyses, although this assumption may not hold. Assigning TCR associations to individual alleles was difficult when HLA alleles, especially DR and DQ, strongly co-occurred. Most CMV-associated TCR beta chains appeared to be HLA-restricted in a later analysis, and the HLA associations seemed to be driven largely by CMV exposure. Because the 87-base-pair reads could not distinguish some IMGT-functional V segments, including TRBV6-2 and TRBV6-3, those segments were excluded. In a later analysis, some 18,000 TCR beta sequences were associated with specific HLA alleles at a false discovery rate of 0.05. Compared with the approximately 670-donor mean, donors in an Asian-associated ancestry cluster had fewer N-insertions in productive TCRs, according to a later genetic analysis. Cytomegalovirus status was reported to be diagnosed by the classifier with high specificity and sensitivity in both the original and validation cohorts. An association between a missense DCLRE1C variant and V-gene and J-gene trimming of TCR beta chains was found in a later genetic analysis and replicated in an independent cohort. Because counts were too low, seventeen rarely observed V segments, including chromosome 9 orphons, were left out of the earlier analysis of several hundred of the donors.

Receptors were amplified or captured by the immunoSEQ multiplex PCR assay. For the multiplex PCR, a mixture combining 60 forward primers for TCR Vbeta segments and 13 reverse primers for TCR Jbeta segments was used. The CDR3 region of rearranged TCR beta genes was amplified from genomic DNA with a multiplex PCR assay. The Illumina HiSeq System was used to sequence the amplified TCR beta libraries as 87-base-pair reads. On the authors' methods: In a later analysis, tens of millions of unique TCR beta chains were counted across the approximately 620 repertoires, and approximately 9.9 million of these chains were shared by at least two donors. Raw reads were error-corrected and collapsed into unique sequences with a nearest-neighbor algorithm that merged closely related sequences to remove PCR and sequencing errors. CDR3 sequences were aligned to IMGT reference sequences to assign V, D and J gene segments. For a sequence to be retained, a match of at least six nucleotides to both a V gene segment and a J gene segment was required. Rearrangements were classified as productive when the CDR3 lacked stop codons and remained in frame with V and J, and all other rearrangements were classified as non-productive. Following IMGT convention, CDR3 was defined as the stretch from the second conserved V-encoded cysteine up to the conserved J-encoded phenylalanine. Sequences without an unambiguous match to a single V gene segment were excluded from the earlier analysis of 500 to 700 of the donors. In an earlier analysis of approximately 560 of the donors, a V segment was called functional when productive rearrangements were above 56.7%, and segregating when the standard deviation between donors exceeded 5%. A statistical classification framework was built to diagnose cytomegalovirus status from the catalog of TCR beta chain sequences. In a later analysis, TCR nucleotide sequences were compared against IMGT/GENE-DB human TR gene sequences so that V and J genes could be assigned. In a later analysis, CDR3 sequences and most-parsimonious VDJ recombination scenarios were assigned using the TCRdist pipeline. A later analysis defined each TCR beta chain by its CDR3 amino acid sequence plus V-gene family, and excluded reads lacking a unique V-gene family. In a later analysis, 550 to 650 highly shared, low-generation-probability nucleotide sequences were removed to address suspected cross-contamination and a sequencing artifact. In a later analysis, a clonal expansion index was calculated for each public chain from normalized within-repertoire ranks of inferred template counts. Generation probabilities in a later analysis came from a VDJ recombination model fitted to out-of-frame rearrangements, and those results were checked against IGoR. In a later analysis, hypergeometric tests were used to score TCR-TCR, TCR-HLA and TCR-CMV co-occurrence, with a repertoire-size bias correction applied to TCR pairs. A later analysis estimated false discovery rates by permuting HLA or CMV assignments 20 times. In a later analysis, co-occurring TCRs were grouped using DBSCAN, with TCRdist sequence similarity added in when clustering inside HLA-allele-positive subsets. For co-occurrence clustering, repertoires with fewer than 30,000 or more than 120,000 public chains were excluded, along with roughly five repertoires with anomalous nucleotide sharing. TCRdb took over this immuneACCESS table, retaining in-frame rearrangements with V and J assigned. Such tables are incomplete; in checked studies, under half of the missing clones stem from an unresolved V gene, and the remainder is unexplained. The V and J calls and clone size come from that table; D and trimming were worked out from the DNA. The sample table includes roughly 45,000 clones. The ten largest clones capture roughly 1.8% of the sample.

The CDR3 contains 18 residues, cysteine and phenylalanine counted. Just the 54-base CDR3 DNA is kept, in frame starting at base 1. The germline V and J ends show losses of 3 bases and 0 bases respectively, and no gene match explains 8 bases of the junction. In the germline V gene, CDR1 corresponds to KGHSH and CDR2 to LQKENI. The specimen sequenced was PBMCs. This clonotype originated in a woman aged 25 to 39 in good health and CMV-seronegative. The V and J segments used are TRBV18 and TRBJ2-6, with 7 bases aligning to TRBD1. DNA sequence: TGTGCCAGCTCACCGCGGACAGGCTCCCTCTCTGGGGCCAACGTCCTGACTTTC. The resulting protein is CASSPRTGSLSGANVLTF.